This TCR beta chain was observed in a study of cytomegalovirus exposure and HLA in healthy donors. Study-level points and caveats: A list of 150 or so TCR beta chains associated with cytomegalovirus was given. Follow-up analysis later connected one missense variant in DCLRE1C with trimming of TCR beta V- and J-genes.

CDR1 and CDR2 (germline): MNHEY, SVGAGI. The CDR3 runs 15 residues. A remark on this clone: Antigen: not known. At one boundary the junction diverges from the germline segment, which might be a read error.

PCR amplification relied on 60 Vbeta primers (plus 13 Jbeta primers). Sequencing was performed with immunoSEQ multiplex PCR; in TCRdb, only in-frame clones are kept and a portion is missing. The sample lists 100,000 to 150,000 clones; 80% were seen once. Sequenced input: PBMCs. J is TRBJ2-3 and V is TRBV6-5; 9 bases are a match to TRBD1. This receptor was identified in a female donor in good health and CMV-seronegative. CDR3 sequence: CASSDSWTGADTQYF. CDR3 sequence (DNA): TGTGCCAGCAGTGACTCCTGGACAGGGGCAGATACGCAGTATTTT.